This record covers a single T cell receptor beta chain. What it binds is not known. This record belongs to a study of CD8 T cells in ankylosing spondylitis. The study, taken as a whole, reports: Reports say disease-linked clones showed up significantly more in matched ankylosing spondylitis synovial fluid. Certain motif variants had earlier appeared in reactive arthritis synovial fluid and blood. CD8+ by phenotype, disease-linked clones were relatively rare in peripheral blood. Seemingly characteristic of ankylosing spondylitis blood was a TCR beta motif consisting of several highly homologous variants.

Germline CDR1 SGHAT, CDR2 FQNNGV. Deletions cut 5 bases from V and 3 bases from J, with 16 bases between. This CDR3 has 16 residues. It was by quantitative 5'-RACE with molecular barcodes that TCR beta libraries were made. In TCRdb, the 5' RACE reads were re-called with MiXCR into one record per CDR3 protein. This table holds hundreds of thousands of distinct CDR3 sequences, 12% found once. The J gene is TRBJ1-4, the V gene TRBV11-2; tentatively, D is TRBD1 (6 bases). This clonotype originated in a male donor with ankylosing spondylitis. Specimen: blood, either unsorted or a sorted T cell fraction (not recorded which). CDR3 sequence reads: CASSRGLWTANEKLFF. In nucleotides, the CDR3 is TGTGCCAGCAGCCGCGGGTTGTGGACAGCTAATGAAAAACTGTTTTTT.